This T cell receptor (beta chain) originates from a study of blood T cells in healthy people across ages. The sample holds a few counts of this clonotype. Its cognate antigen is unknown. V was shortened by 1 base and J by 8 bases, with 14 bases between the two germline ends. Germline V CDR1 and CDR2: SGHVS, FNYEAQ. This CDR3 comprises 15 residues. Study findings and constraints: Whereas aged donors had fewer naive CD4+ cells, long-lived donors had more of them and higher diversity.

With a J-beta primer mix and a sample-barcoded 5' primer, a second PCR ran about 7 to 11 cycles. The authors tagged each cDNA molecule using a template-switch adaptor with 12 random nucleotides. Each sample yielded at least 2.5 million CDR3-containing paired-end reads. TCRdb fed the 5' RACE reads into MiXCR, producing one record per CDR3 protein. The data show fewer than 2,000,000 distinct CDR3 sequences, with roughly 43% seen just once and roughly 23% held by the top ten. Per sample, no less than 5.5 micrograms of total RNA were extracted. The V gene is TRBV7-6, the J gene TRBJ1-4; D is uncertain. The clonotype originates from a human donor in good health. Sequences were obtained from blood. Here the CDR3 DNA reads TGTGCCAGCAGCTTAGAGCCCAGCGGTAACGAAAAACTGTTTTTT. It encodes CASSLEPSGNEKLFF.